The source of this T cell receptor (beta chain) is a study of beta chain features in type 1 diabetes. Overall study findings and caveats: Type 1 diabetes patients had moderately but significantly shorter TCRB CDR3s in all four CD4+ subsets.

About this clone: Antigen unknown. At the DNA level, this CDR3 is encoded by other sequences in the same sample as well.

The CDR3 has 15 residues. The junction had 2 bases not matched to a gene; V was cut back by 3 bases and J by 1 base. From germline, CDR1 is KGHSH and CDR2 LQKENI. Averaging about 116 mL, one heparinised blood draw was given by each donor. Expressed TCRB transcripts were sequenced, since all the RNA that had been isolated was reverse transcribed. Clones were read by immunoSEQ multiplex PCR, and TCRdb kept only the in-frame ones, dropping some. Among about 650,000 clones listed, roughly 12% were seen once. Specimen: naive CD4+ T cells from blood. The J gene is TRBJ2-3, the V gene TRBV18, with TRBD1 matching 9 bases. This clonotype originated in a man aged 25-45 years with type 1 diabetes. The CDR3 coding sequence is TGTGCCAGCTCACCCAGGACAGGGGGCACAGATACGCAGTATTTT. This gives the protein CASSPRTGGTDTQYF. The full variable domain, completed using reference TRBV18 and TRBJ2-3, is NAGVMQNPRHLVRRRGQEARLRCSPMKGHSHVYWYRQLPEEGLKFMVYLQKENIIDESGMPKERFSAEFPKEGPSILRIQQVVRGDSAAYFCASSPRTGGTDTQYFGPGTRLTVL.